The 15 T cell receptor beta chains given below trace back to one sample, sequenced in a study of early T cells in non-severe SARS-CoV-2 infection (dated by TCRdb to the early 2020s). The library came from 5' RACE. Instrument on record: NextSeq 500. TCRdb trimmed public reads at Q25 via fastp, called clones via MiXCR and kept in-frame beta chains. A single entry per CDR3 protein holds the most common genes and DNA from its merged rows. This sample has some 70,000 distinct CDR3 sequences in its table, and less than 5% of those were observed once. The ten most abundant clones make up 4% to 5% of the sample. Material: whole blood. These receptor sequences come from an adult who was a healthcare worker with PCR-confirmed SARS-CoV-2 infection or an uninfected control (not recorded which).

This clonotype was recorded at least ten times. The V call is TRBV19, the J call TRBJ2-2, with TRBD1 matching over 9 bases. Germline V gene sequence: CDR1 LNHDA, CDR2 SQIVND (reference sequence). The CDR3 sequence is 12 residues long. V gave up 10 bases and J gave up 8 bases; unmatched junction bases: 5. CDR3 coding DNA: TGTGCCACCCGGACAGGGGTTGGGGAGCTGTTTTTT. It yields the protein CATRTGVGELFF.

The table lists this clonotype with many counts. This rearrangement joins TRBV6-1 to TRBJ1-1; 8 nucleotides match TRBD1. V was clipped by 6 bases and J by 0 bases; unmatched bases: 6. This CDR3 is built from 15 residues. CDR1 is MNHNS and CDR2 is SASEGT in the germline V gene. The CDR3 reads CASSPTGVMNTEAFF. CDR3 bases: TGTGCCAGCAGCCCGACAGGGGTCATGAACACTGAAGCTTTCTTT.

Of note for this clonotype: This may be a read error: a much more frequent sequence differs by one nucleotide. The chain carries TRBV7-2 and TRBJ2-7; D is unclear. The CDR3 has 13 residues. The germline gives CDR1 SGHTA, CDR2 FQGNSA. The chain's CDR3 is CASSPRSGYEQNF. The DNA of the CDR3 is TGTGCCAGCAGCCCCCGTTCGGGCTACGAGCAGAACTTC.

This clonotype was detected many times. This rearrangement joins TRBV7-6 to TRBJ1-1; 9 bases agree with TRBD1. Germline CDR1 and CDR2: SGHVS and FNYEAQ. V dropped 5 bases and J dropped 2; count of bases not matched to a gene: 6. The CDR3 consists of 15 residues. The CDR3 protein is CASSGGTGLNTEAFF. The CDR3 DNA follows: TGTGCCAGCAGCGGGGGGACAGGGCTAAACACTGAAGCTTTCTTT. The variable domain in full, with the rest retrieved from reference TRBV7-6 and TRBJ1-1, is GAGVSQSPRYKVTKRGQDVALRCDPISGHVSLYWYRQALGQGPEFLTYFNYEAQQDKSGLPNDRFSAERPEGSISTLTIQRTEQRDSAMYRCASSGGTGLNTEAFFGQGTRLTVV.

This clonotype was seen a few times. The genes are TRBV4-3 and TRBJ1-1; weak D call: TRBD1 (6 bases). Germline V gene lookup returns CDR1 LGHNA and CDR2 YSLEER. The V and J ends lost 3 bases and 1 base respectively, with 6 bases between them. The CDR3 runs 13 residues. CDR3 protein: CASSQTGNTEAFF. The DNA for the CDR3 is TGCGCCAGCAGCCAGACAGGGAACACTGAAGCTTTCTTT.

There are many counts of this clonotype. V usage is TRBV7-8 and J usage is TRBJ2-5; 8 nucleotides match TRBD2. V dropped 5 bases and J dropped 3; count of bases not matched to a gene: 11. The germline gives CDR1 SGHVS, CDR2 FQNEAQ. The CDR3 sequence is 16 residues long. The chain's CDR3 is CASSPRGGAGEETQYF. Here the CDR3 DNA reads TGTGCCAGCAGCCCCCGCGGGGGAGCGGGAGAAGAGACCCAGTACTTC.

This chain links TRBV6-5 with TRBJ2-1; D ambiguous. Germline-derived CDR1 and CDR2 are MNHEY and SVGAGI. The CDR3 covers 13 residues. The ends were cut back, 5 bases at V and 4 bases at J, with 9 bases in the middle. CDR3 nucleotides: TGTGCCAGCAGTGCCCTCAGATACAATGAGCAGTTCTTC. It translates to CASSALRYNEQFF.

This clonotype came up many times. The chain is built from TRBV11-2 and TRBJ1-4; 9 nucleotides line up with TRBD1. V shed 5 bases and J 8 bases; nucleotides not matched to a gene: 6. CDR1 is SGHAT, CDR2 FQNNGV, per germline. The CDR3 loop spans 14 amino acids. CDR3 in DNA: TGTGCCAGCAGCCGCATCGGGACAGGGGAAAAACTGTTTTTT. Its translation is CASSRIGTGEKLFF.

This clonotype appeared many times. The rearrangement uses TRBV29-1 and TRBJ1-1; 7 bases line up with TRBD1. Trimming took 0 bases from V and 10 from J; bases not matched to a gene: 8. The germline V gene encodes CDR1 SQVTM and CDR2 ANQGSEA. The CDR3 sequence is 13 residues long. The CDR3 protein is CSVEDEGQRAAFF. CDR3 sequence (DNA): TGCAGCGTTGAAGACGAGGGACAGCGAGCAGCTTTCTTT. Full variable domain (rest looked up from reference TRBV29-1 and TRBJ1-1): SAVISQKPSRDICQRGTSLTIQCQVDSQVTMMFWYRQQPGQSLTLIATANQGSEATYESGFVIDKFPISRPNLTFSTLTVSNMSPEDSSIYLCSVEDEGQRAAFFGQGTRLTVV.

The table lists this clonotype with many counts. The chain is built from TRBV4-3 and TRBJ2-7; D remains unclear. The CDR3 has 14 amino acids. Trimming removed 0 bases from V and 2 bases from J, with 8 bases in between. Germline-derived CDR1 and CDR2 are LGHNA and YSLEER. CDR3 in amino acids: CASSQDKATYEQYF. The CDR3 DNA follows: TGCGCCAGCAGCCAAGACAAGGCGACCTACGAGCAGTACTTC.

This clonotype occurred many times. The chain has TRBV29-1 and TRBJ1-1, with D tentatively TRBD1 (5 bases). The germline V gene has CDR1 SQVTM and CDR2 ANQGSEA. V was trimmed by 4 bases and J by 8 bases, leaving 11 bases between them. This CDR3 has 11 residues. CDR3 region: CSVVQVREAFF. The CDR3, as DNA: TGCAGCGTTGTACAGGTGCGGGAAGCTTTCTTT.

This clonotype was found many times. In nucleotides, the CDR3 is TGTGCCAGCAGCTTAATGGGCAGGGATAATTCACCCCTCCACTTT. This gives the protein CASSLMGRDNSPLHF. The V gene is TRBV7-2, the J gene TRBJ1-6, with D perhaps TRBD1 (5 bases). Trimming shortened V by 2 bases and J by 5 bases, and 10 bases separated the two germline ends. The CDR3 loop spans 15 amino acids. Germline CDR1 reads SGHTA; CDR2 reads FQGNSA.

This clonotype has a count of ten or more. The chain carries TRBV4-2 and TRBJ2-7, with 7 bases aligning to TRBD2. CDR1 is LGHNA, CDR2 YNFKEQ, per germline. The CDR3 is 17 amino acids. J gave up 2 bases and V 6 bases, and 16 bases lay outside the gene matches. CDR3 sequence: CASSQPLLGGSPYEQYF. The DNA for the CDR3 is TGTGCCAGCAGTCAACCGCTCTTGGGCGGGAGCCCCTACGAGCAGTACTTC.

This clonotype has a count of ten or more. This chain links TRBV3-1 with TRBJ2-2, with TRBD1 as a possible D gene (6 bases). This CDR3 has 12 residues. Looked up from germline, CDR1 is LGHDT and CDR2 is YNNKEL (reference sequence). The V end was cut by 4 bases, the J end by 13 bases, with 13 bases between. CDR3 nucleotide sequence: TGTGCCAGCAGCCTATCTTACAGGGTGCTGTTTTTT. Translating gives CASSLSYRVLFF.

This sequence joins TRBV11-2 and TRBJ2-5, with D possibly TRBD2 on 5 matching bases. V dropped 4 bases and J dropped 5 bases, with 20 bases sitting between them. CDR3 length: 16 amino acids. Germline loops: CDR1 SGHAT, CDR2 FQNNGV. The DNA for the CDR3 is TGTGCCAGCAGCTCCTCGACCCCCAGCGGAGTTGAGACCCAGTACTTC. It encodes CASSSSTPSGVETQYF.